The source of this T cell receptor (beta chain) is a study of blood T cell repertoires in COVID-19. Study details: Sites across the United States, Italy and Spain contributed samples from acute and convalescent COVID-19.

The V and J ends lost 0 bases and 6 bases respectively, with 8 bases between them. Germline CDR1 and CDR2: SGHTA and FQGNSA. This CDR3 region has 14 residues. Per the authors' pipeline: The authors estimated nucleated cell counts from reference gene primer amplification. Produced via immunoSEQ multiplex PCR; TCRdb's table is partial and in-frame only. V, J and clone size reflect that table, while D and trimming were determined from the DNA. The sample has under 200,000 clones; around three quarters are singletons. The clonotype was recovered from a man between 65 and 85 years old with active or convalescent COVID-19. The J gene is TRBJ2-2, the V gene TRBV7-2; D may be TRBD2 (5 bases). The sequenced material came from peripheral blood. The DNA of the CDR3 is TGTGCCAGCAGCTTAGCATCGCGGGCCGGGGAGCTGTTTTTT. Translation gives CASSLASRAGELFF.